A single sample gave rise to the 8 T cell receptor beta chains below, sequenced in a study of PD-1 blockade in classical Hodgkin lymphoma (dated by TCRdb to about 2020). What this sample's time point label stands for: cycle 2 day 1 (C2D1) of nivolumab. Every trial patient had relapsed following autologous stem cell transplantation, and prior brentuximab vedotin exposure was what differed among cohorts A, B and C. Library prep was done by the immunoSEQ multiplex PCR assay. As stored in TCRdb, this immuneACCESS dataset retains in-frame rearrangements with V and J assigned. A fraction of the clones does not appear; measured against another copy, unresolved V genes explain less than half of the discrepancy, and the remainder lacks a known reason. Here the sample has 46,000 or so clones; around three quarters occur a single time. Of the sample, 20% to 25% falls within the top ten clones. Sequences were derived from peripheral blood mononuclear cells (PBMCs), sampled before the second cycle of nivolumab. The receptors derive from a human donor with classical Hodgkin lymphoma.

This clone is medium-sized (0.01 to 0.1%) within its sample. The chain has TRBV7-6 and TRBJ1-1; possible D gene TRBD1, 6 bases. This CDR3 is built from 13 residues. The ends were cut back, 8 bases at V and 8 bases at J, with 18 bases in the middle. The germline V gene has CDR1 SGHVS and CDR2 FNYEAQ. The CDR3 DNA is TGTGCCAGCGGCTCGGGGGGGGGCATCGAAGCTTTCTTT. Protein sequence: CASGSGGGIEAFF.

The CDR3 coding sequence is TGTGCCAGCCGAAAGACAGGGGCCTACGAGCAGTACTTC. Its translation: CASRKTGAYEQYF. V is TRBV28 and J is TRBJ2-7, with 8 bases aligning to TRBD1. The germline CDR1 and CDR2 sequences are MDHEN and SYDVKM. Unmatched junction bases numbered 5, after V lost 8 bases and J lost 2 bases. CDR3 length equals 13 residues.

This clone was found many times. This chain joins TRBV6-5 and TRBJ2-1, with 9 positions matching TRBD2. Trimming at V came to 7 bases and at J to 8 bases, leaving 12 bases not matched to a gene. Germline V lookup: CDR1 MNHEY, CDR2 SVGAGI. The CDR3 extends over 15 amino acids. The CDR3 spells CASNPSSGDSDEQFF. The CDR3 DNA reads TGTGCCAGCAACCCATCTAGCGGGGACTCGGATGAGCAGTTCTTC.

This chain links TRBV14 with TRBJ1-3; maybe TRBD1 (6 bases). V lost 0 bases and J lost 5, with 11 bases in between. The germline V gene encodes CDR1 SGHDN and CDR2 FVKESK. This CDR3 has 15 residues. CDR3 loop: CASSQEDDRRNTIYF. The CDR3 nucleotides are TGTGCCAGCAGCCAAGAAGATGACAGGCGAAACACCATATATTTT.

The CDR3 sequence is CASSVDTRQGYYEQYF. In DNA form, the CDR3 reads TGTGCCAGCAGTGTCGATACTAGACAAGGATACTACGAGCAGTACTTC. The chain recombines TRBV6-1 with TRBJ2-7; D is possibly TRBD2 (5 bases). The CDR3 runs 16 residues. Germline V gene data show CDR1 as MNHNS and CDR2 as SASEGT. Trimming left V 4 bases short and J 3 bases short, with 19 bases between.

The genes are TRBV10-1 and TRBJ2-3; possibly TRBD2 for D (6 bases). The V gene lost 2 bases and the J gene lost 2 bases, with 11 bases spanning the gap. In germline, CDR1 is WNHNN, CDR2 SYGVQD (reference sequence). The CDR3 spans 15 residues. DNA of the CDR3: TGCGCCAGCAGTGAGAAGGGGACTCTCACAGATACGCAGTATTTT. Translating gives CASSEKGTLTDTQYF.

The J gene is TRBJ1-3, the V gene TRBV2; D is perhaps TRBD1 (6 bases). V lost 8 bases and J lost 2, with 10 bases in between. CDR3 length: 13 amino acids. The germline CDR1 and CDR2 sequences are SNHLY and FYNNEI. In nucleotides, the CDR3 is TGTGCCAGCTCCGGGACAACTGGAAACACCATATATTTT. This sequence encodes CASSGTTGNTIYF.

The CDR3 is CASRGGTNTGELFF. As DNA, the CDR3 is TGTGCCAGCCGTGGGGGTACGAACACCGGGGAGCTGTTTTTT. The V gene is TRBV19, the J gene TRBJ2-2, with D perhaps matching TRBD1 or TRBD2 (5 bases each). The CDR3 has 14 amino acids. Per germline, CDR1 LNHDA and CDR2 SQIVND (reference sequence). Trimming removed 9 bases from V and 0 bases from J, with 11 bases in between.